Sequencing of this TCR beta chain was carried out in a study of T-cell reconstitution after alpha-beta-depleted transplantation in children. Unique molecular identifiers were built into the TCRbeta library. MiXCR, applied by TCRdb to the PCR reads, yields one record per CDR3 protein. This sample has about 610,000 distinct CDR3 sequences; more than 9% occur once, and the top ten carry about 4.2%. The sequence was collected from a human donor who donated a stem cell graft to a child with acute myeloid leukemia. The sequences come from PBMCs from the stem cell graft donor, collected from the stem cell graft.

The CDR3 sequence: CSAPTGTGLTNEQFF. The CDR3 DNA sequence: TGCAGTGCGCCGACCGGGACAGGGCTTACAAATGAGCAGTTCTTC. The V call is TRBV20-1, the J call TRBJ2-1; 9 bases fit TRBD1. Unmatched junction bases numbered 13, after V lost 6 bases and J lost 7 bases. This CDR3 has 15 residues. Germline CDR1 is DFQATT and CDR2 is SNEGSKA (reference sequence).